Each of the 16 T cell receptor beta chains below was sequenced from the same sample in a study of CD8 T cells in ankylosing spondylitis. TCRdb itself ran the 5' RACE reads through MiXCR, one entry per CDR3 protein. The repertoire has around 150,000 distinct CDR3 sequences, about 9.9% of them found once; the top ten carry 29%. Specimen: blood, either unsorted or a sorted T cell fraction (not recorded which). The receptors were sampled from a male donor with ankylosing spondylitis or in good health (not recorded which).

The chain joins TRBV7-9 to TRBJ2-7; D remains ambiguous. The V and J ends lost 4 bases and 7 bases respectively, with 14 bases between them. The V gene's germline CDR1 is SEHNR and CDR2 FQNEAQ (reference sequence). This CDR3 region has 13 residues. The CDR3 loop reads CASSSLNVGEQYF. CDR3 nucleotide sequence: TGTGCCAGCAGCTCCCTTAATGTGGGAGAGCAGTACTTC. Supplemented by reference TRBV7-9 and TRBJ2-7, the full variable domain reads DTGVSQNPRHKITKRGQNVTFRCDPISEHNRLYWYRQTLGQGPEFLTYFQNEAQLEKSRLLSDRFSAERPKGSFSTLEIQRTEQGDSAMYLCASSSLNVGEQYFGPGTRLTVT.

In DNA, the CDR3 is TGTGCCAGCAGCTTAGGGCGGGGCAAAACATCGAACACCGGGGAGCTGTTTTTT. Its protein product is CASSLGRGKTSNTGELFF. The genes are TRBV7-8 and TRBJ2-2; a possible D gene is TRBD2 (6 bases). Germline loops: CDR1 SGHVS, CDR2 FQNEAQ. CDR3 length: 18 residues. Trimming shortened V by 1 base and J by 0 bases, and 15 bases separated the two germline ends.

The chain recombines TRBV7-9 with TRBJ1-2; possible D gene TRBD1, 6 bases. Trimming cost V 4 bases and J 5 bases, with 11 bases left between them. The V gene's germline CDR1 is SEHNR and CDR2 FQNEAQ (reference sequence). The CDR3 has 13 residues. CDR3 sequence (DNA): TGTGCCAGCAGCTCCGGACAGTTATATGGCTACACCTTC. It codes for CASSSGQLYGYTF.

This clonotype was observed a handful of times. The chain has TRBV18 and TRBJ2-6, with D possibly being TRBD1 or TRBD2 (5 bases each). V lost 2 bases, J lost 7 bases, and 15 bases lay in between. This CDR3 is 16 amino acids long. Looked up from germline, CDR1 is KGHSH and CDR2 is LQKENI. CDR3 in DNA: TGTGCCAGCTCACCATGGGACGGCCCAAGAGCCAACGTCCTGACTTTC. This encodes CASSPWDGPRANVLTF.

This clonotype was recorded many times. V is TRBV12-5 and J is TRBJ2-7, with 10 bases lining up with TRBD1. Germline CDR1 reads LGHNT; CDR2 reads FRNRAP. The CDR3 is 14 residues long. V trimming: 7 bases; J trimming: 1 base; junction bases outside the gene matches: 4. In nucleotides, the CDR3 is TGTGCTAGTGTTCGGACAGGGGGGTCCTACGAGCAGTACTTC. Protein sequence: CASVRTGGSYEQYF. Variable domain in full (rest from reference TRBV12-5 and TRBJ2-7): DARVTQTPRHKVTEMGQEVTMRCQPILGHNTVFWYRQTMMQGLELLAYFRNRAPLDDSGMPKDRFSAEMPDATLATLKIQPSEPRDSAVYFCASVRTGGSYEQYFGPGTRLTVT.

This clonotype was seen ten or more times. This sequence joins TRBV5-1 and TRBJ2-6; D not certain. Germline assignment: CDR1 SGHRS and CDR2 YFSETQ. V was shortened by 0 bases and J by 2 bases, with 3 bases between the two germline ends. The CDR3 is made up of 14 amino acids. CDR3 in amino acids: CASSLGPGANVLTF. For the CDR3, the DNA is TGCGCCAGCAGCTTGGGTCCTGGGGCCAACGTCCTGACTTTC.

The sample holds many counts of this clonotype. The J gene is TRBJ2-2, the V gene TRBV6-1, with D possibly being TRBD1 (5 bases). V was clipped by 5 bases and J by 1 base, with 11 bases between them. Germline-derived CDR1 and CDR2 are MNHNS and SASEGT. The CDR3 covers 15 residues. CDR3 in amino acids: CASSFRAWNTGELFF. The CDR3 nucleotides read TGTGCCAGCAGTTTCAGGGCCTGGAACACCGGGGAGCTGTTTTTT.

This clonotype was counted many times. The CDR3 reads CASSRDTQYF. As DNA, the CDR3 is TGTGCCAGCAGTAGGGATACGCAGTATTTT. The chain has TRBV6-6 and TRBJ2-3; D is unresolved. V was cut by 5 bases and J by 6 bases, with 3 bases left in between. The CDR3 is made up of 10 amino acids. Germline values: CDR1 MNHNY, CDR2 SVGAGI (reference sequence).

In its sample, this clonotype was seen many times. The rearrangement uses TRBV18 and TRBJ2-1; D possibly uses TRBD1 or TRBD2 (5 bases each). Germline-derived CDR1 and CDR2 are KGHSH and LQKENI. The V gene lost 7 bases and the J gene lost 7 bases, with 14 bases spanning the gap. The CDR3 loop spans 13 amino acids. The CDR3 loop is CASLEGRKNEQFF. Here the CDR3 DNA reads TGTGCCAGCTTAGAGGGGCGCAAGAATGAGCAGTTCTTC.

The chain couples TRBV6-6 to TRBJ2-7; 7 bases agree with TRBD1. CDR3 length: 13 residues. The ends lost 2 bases at V and 5 bases at J; junction bases unmatched: 3. Germline V gene sequence: CDR1 MNHNY, CDR2 SVGAGI (reference sequence). The CDR3 sequence: CASSYLQGNEQYF. As DNA, the CDR3 is TGTGCCAGCAGTTACCTACAGGGGAACGAGCAGTACTTC.

The sample holds many counts of this clonotype. The CDR3 reads CATSDWTPGSEQFF. The CDR3 DNA reads as TGTGCCACCAGTGATTGGACCCCGGGGAGTGAGCAGTTCTTC. This sequence joins TRBV24-1 and TRBJ2-1, with D possibly being TRBD2 (5 bases). The CDR3 is made up of 14 amino acids. CDR1 is KGHDR and CDR2 is SFDVKD in the germline V gene. With 2 bases removed from V and 9 bases from J, the gap between germline ends came to 13 bases.

V is TRBV18 and J is TRBJ1-5; D gene ambiguous. The germline V and J ends were trimmed by 3 bases and 0 bases, with 9 bases remaining between them. This CDR3 has 15 amino acids. CDR1 is KGHSH, CDR2 LQKENI, per germline. The CDR3 loop is CASSPPLGSNQPQHF. The CDR3 bases are TGTGCCAGCTCACCCCCGTTGGGTAGCAATCAGCCCCAGCATTTT. Full variable domain (rest looked up from reference TRBV18 and TRBJ1-5): NAGVMQNPRHLVRRRGQEARLRCSPMKGHSHVYWYRQLPEEGLKFMVYLQKENIIDESGMPKERFSAEFPKEGPSILRIQQVVRGDSAAYFCASSPPLGSNQPQHFGDGTRLSIL.

In this sample, this clonotype turned up a few times. The V gene is TRBV19, the J gene TRBJ1-1; D not certain. The CDR3 covers 11 residues. V was trimmed by 5 bases and J by 4 bases, leaving 5 bases between them. The V gene's germline CDR1 is LNHDA and CDR2 SQIVND (reference sequence). The CDR3 sequence is CASSPTTEAFF. The CDR3 DNA reads as TGTGCCAGTAGTCCCACCACTGAAGCTTTCTTT.

The sample holds a few counts of this clonotype. The V call is TRBV29-1, the J call TRBJ1-5; tentative D call: TRBD1 (6 bases). V lost 0 bases to trimming and J lost 4 bases, with 7 bases between them. CDR1 and CDR2 from the germline V gene are SQVTM and ANQGSEA. This CDR3 region has 13 residues. The CDR3 loop is CSVEEGGNQPQHF. The CDR3 DNA is TGCAGCGTTGAAGAAGGGGGTAATCAGCCCCAGCATTTT.

This chain uses TRBV6-1 with TRBJ2-7; tentatively, D is TRBD1 (6 bases). CDR3 length: 14 amino acids. Germline V gene sequence: CDR1 MNHNS, CDR2 SASEGT. V was pared by 6 bases and J by 2 bases, with 14 bases between. CDR3 DNA sequence: TGTGCCAGCAGCCAAGACAGGTTTCCCTACGAGCAGTACTTC. Encoded protein: CASSQDRFPYEQYF.

The J gene is TRBJ1-5, the V gene TRBV7-2; D is ambiguous. V was cut by 6 bases and J by 0 bases, with 12 bases left in between. Germline CDR1 and CDR2: SGHTA and FQGNSA. CDR3 length: 15 residues. CDR3 region: CASSRTRVSNQPQHF. The CDR3 DNA is TGTGCCAGCAGTCGAACACGGGTTAGCAATCAGCCCCAGCATTTT.